What follows is one T cell receptor (beta chain) and its context. Its antigen remains unknown. The data stem from a study of vaccination and CD4 T cells after COVID-19. Broader study findings: The study found median SARS-CoV-2-reactive clonotypes rising from approximately 21 to 38, not significantly.

Cultured CD4+ T-cell DNA underwent Oncomine TCR Beta short-read sequencing. CD4+ T cells were cultured, and genomic DNA was extracted from them. TCRdb re-derived calls from the PCR reads in MiXCR, one entry per CDR3 protein. Of roughly 11,000 distinct CDR3 sequences listed, about 42% are singletons. J was trimmed by 3 bases and V by 5 bases; bases with no gene match: 3. Germline V gene data show CDR1 as DFQATT and CDR2 as SNEGSKA (reference sequence). The CDR3 contains 13 residues. Treatment denoted: approximately 10-day PBMC culture with coronavirus spike peptide pools or control peptides (ViraFEST assay). Scientists separated out CD4+ T cells through negative selection following 10 days in culture.

The V gene is TRBV20-1, the J gene TRBJ2-1; 8 bases match TRBD2. The sequencing sample was made of CD4+ T cells from blood, cultured in vitro. The TCR originated in a human donor who had recovered from COVID-19. CDR3 protein: CSADRGGYNEQFF. The DNA of the CDR3 is TGCAGTGCTGATCGGGGGGGCTACAATGAGCAGTTCTTC.